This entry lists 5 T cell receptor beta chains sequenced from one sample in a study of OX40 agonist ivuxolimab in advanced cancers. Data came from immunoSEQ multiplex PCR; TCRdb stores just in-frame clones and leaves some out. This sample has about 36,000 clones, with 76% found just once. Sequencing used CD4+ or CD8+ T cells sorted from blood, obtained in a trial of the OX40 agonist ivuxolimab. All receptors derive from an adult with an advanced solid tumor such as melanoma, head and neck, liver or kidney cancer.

The CDR3 spells CASSLVNSPLHF. The CDR3 coding sequence is TGTGCCAGCAGTTTGGTGAATTCACCCCTCCACTTT. The J gene is TRBJ1-6, the V gene TRBV6-5; no firm D call. The CDR3 consists of 12 residues. Germline V gene lookup returns CDR1 MNHEY and CDR2 SVGAGI. The germline V and J ends were trimmed by 4 bases and 7 bases, with 5 bases remaining between them.

CDR3 loop: CASKKDTDTQYF. CDR3 sequence (DNA): TGTGCCAGCAAGAAAGACACAGATACGCAGTATTTT. J is TRBJ2-3 and V is TRBV6-1; no definite D call. V was clipped by 7 bases and J by 2 bases, with 7 bases between them. Germline V CDR1 and CDR2: MNHNS, SASEGT. The CDR3 extends over 12 amino acids.

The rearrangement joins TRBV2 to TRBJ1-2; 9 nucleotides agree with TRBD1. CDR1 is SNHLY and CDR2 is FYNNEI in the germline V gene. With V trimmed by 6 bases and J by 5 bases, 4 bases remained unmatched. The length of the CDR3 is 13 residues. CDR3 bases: TGTGCCAGCAGCGCCGGGACAGGGTATGGCTACACCTTC. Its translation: CASSAGTGYGYTF. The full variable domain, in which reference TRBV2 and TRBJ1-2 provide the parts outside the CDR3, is EPEVTQTPSHQVTQMGQEVILRCVPISNHLYFYWYRQILGQKVEFLVSFYNNEISEKSEIFDDQFSVERPDGSNFTLKIRSTKLEDSAMYFCASSAGTGYGYTFGSGTRLTVV.

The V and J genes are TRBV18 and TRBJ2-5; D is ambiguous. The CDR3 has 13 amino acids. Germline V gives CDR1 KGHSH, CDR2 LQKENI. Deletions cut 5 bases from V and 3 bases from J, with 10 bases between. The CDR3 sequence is CASSSNSEETQYF. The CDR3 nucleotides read TGTGCCAGCTCATCCAACAGTGAAGAGACCCAGTACTTC.

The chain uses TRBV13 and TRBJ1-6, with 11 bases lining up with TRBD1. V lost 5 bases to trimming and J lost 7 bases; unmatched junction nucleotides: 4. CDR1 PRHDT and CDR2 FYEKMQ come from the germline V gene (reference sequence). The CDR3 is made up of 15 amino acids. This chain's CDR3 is CASSSGQGANSPLHF. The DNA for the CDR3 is TGTGCCAGCAGCAGCGGACAGGGGGCGAATTCACCCCTCCACTTT.